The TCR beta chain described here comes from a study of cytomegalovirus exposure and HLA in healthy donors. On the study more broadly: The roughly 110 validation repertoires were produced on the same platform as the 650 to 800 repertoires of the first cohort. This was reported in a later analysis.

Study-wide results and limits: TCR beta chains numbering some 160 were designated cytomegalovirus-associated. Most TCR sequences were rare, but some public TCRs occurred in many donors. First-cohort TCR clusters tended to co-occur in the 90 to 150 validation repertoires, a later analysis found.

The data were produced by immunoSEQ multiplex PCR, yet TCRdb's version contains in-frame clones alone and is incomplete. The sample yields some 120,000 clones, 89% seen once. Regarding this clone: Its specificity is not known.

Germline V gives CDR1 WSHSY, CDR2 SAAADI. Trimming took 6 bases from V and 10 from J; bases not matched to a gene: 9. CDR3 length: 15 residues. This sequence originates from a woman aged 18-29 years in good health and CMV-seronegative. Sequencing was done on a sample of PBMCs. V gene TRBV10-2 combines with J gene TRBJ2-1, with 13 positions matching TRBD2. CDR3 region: CASRATSGRAGEQFF. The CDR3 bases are TGCGCCAGCAGAGCCACTAGCGGGAGGGCCGGGGAGCAGTTCTTC.